A single sample is the source of the 23 T cell receptor beta chains below, sequenced in a study of regulatory T cells in long-lasting Graves disease. The sample's time point: newly diagnosed GD, antithyroid drugs for less than 3 months. PBMCs provided the RNA from which the TCR library was made. Library construction for TCR beta used iRepertoire HTBI primers and Arm-PCR of CDR3 regions. One entry per CDR3 protein, called by TCRdb with MiXCR from the multiplex PCR reads. This sample has about 310,000 distinct CDR3 sequences, with about 20% found just once. Material: peripheral blood mononuclear cells (PBMCs), obtained at new diagnosis, from a patient treated with antithyroid drugs. Source of these receptors: a female donor with Graves disease.

The V call is TRBV7-9, the J call TRBJ2-5; D remains ambiguous. The CDR3 is made up of 11 amino acids. Germline assignment: CDR1 SEHNR and CDR2 FQNEAQ (reference sequence). Trimming shortened V by 5 bases and J by 6 bases, and 7 bases separated the two germline ends. The CDR3: CASSPHKTQYF. The DNA of the CDR3 is TGTGCCAGCAGCCCCCACAAGACCCAGTACTTC.

This clonotype showed up many times. The chain joins TRBV4-2 to TRBJ2-1; TRBD2 aligns across 10 bases. Germline V gene sequence: CDR1 LGHNA, CDR2 YNFKEQ. Unmatched junction bases numbered 8, after V lost 1 base and J lost 5 bases. The CDR3 has 17 residues. This CDR3 is CASSQVPSGSRNNEQFF. CDR3 DNA sequence: TGTGCCAGCAGCCAAGTTCCTAGCGGGAGTCGGAACAATGAGCAGTTCTTC.

The chain couples TRBV20-1 to TRBJ2-1; D perhaps matches TRBD2 (6 bases). The DNA end is more similar to TRBJ2-5, so the J call may be wrong. The CDR3 is made up of 14 amino acids. Germline-derived CDR1 and CDR2 are DFQATT and SNEGSKA (reference sequence). CDR3 amino acids: CSAGGAGLQETQYF. In DNA, the CDR3 is TGCAGTGCCGGCGGTGCGGGACTCCAAGAGACCCAGTACTTC.

This clonotype was observed many times. The CDR3 bases are TGTGCCAGCCAAGGACAGGGGCAACAGCCCCAGCATTTT. This sequence encodes CASQGQGQQPQHF. The gene calls are TRBV2 and TRBJ1-5, with 9 bases identical to TRBD1. Germline trimming cut 8 bases from V and 7 bases from J; bases unmatched to any gene: 6. Germline CDR1 is SNHLY and CDR2 is FYNNEI. The CDR3 is 13 residues long.

The chain has TRBV12-3 or TRBV12-4 and TRBJ2-5; 9 positions agree with TRBD1. The junction had 9 bases not matched to a gene; V was cut back by 6 bases and J by 4 bases. The CDR3 has 15 residues. The CDR3 nucleotides read TGTGCCAGCAGCCGTGGGACAGGGAGGGCAGAGACCCAGTACTTC. It encodes CASSRGTGRAETQYF.

This clonotype has a count of ten or more. At one boundary the junction diverges from the germline segment, which might be a read error. CDR3 DNA: TGTGCCAGCAGACAACGATACGAAAGCTACAATGATCAGTGCTTC. Protein product: CASRQRYESYNDQCF. The chain couples TRBV2 to TRBJ2-1; D is unclear. The CDR3 is 15 residues long. Looked up from germline, CDR1 is SNHLY and CDR2 is FYNNEI.

Comments on this clonotype: Relative to the germline gene, one junction end is altered; a read error may explain this. The J gene is TRBJ1-6, the V gene TRBV4-2; 7 nucleotides align to TRBD1. The germline CDR1 and CDR2 sequences are LGHNA and YNFKEQ. The CDR3 runs 16 residues. DNA for the CDR3: TGTGCCGGCAGCCTATCTACAGGGGAGTGGGATTCACCCCTCCACTTT. This encodes CAGSLSTGEWDSPLHF.

This clonotype was seen many times. The chain has TRBV6-2 or TRBV6-3 and TRBJ1-5, with D uncertain. The CDR3 consists of 14 residues. Trimming shortened V by 2 bases and J by 4 bases, and 9 bases separated the two germline ends. Germline values: CDR1 MNHEY, CDR2 SVGEGT. This CDR3 reads CASSYKDYNQPQHF. CDR3 bases: TGTGCCAGCAGTTACAAGGATTATAATCAGCCCCAGCATTTT.

This clonotype was observed a few times. The chain couples TRBV3-1 to TRBJ2-2; 12 nucleotides match TRBD2. CDR1 LGHDT and CDR2 YNNKEL come from the germline V gene (reference sequence). The CDR3 consists of 16 residues. The ends lost 5 bases at V and 3 bases at J; junction bases unmatched: 4. CDR3 protein: CASSKGTSGYTGELFF. The DNA of the CDR3 is TGTGCCAGCAGCAAGGGGACTAGCGGGTACACCGGGGAGCTGTTTTTT.

The chain recombines TRBV27 with TRBJ2-1; 12 bases align to TRBD2. V gave up 3 bases and J gave up 5 bases; unmatched junction bases: 14. Germline V CDR1 and CDR2: MNHEY, SMNVEV (reference sequence). CDR3 length: 19 residues. The CDR3 nucleotides read TGTGCCAGCAGTTTTGGGACTAGCGGGTCCCGGTGGGAGAACAATGAGCAGTTCTTC. It translates to CASSFGTSGSRWENNEQFF.

In this sample, this clonotype turned up a few times. The chain carries TRBV6-2 or TRBV6-3 and TRBJ2-7, with D tentatively TRBD2 (6 bases). CDR3 size: 15 residues. Per the germline V gene, CDR1 is MNHEY and CDR2 is SVGEGT. V lost 7 bases, J lost 7 bases, and 23 bases lay in between. The CDR3 here is CASTFRSGPEGEQYF. The CDR3 DNA follows: TGTGCCAGCACGTTTCGTAGCGGTCCTGAGGGGGAGCAGTACTTC.

A word on this clonotype: This sequence may be a read error, since a much larger clone differs from it by one base. As the CDR3 is not closed by the conserved phenylalanine or tryptophan, this likely results from a read error. The J gene is TRBJ2-5, the V gene TRBV6-9, with D possibly being TRBD2 (5 bases). The germline V and J ends were trimmed by 8 bases and 5 bases, with 30 bases remaining between them. The CDR3 is 18 amino acids. Germline lookup yields CDR1 MNHGY and CDR2 SVAAGI. The CDR3 here is CASPLAVELRSPSETQYL. Here the CDR3 DNA reads TGTGCCAGCCCCCTAGCTGTTGAGCTACGTAGCCCATCGGAGACCCAGTACCTC.

This clonotype was detected ten times or more. The chain employs TRBV3-1 and TRBJ2-5; D not resolved. CDR3 size: 14 residues. The V and J ends lost 4 bases and 0 bases respectively, with 9 bases between them. The germline CDR1 and CDR2 sequences are LGHDT and YNNKEL (reference sequence). CDR3 nucleotide sequence: TGTGCCAGCAGCCGGCAAGAGTACCAAGAGACCCAGTACTTC. Protein sequence: CASSRQEYQETQYF.

This chain uses TRBV5-5 with TRBJ2-1, with 10 bases aligning to TRBD2. Germline V gene lookup returns CDR1 SGHKS and CDR2 YYEKEE (reference sequence). The length of the CDR3 is 15 residues. Trimming at V came to 0 bases and at J to 8 bases, leaving 5 bases not matched to a gene. CDR3 in DNA: TGTGCCAGCAGCTTGGCCCTAGCGGGAGTGTATGAGCAGTTCTTC. This encodes CASSLALAGVYEQFF. The full variable domain, completed using reference TRBV5-5 and TRBJ2-1, is DAGVTQSPTHLIKTRGQQVTLRCSPISGHKSVSWYQQVLGQGPQFIFQYYEKEERGRGNFPDRFSARQFPNYSSELNVNALLLGDSALYLCASSLALAGVYEQFFGPGTRLTVL.

This clonotype was seen repeatedly, ten times or more. V gene TRBV6-1 combines with J gene TRBJ2-5; D is unresolved. This CDR3 is 11 amino acids long. Germline values: CDR1 MNHNS, CDR2 SASEGT. V was shortened by 8 bases and J by 5 bases, with 9 bases between the two germline ends. CDR3 coding DNA: TGTGCCAGCTCAGTCTGGGAGACCCAGTACTTC. Its translation is CASSVWETQYF.

Of note for this clonotype: One base separates it from a far larger clone, so it is likely a read error. The chain carries TRBV11-2 and TRBJ2-4; D is unclear. Judging by the DNA end, TRBJ2-7 fits better; the J call may be wrong. CDR3 size: 14 residues. Looked up from germline, CDR1 is SGHAT and CDR2 is FQNNGV. Here the CDR3 DNA reads TGTGCCAGCAGCTTGGAGACAAGCAACTACGAGCAGTACTTC. It translates to CASSLETSNYEQYF.

This clonotype was seen only a few times. The J gene is TRBJ2-3, the V gene TRBV20-1; unclear D gene. The CDR3 totals 12 residues. Per germline, CDR1 DFQATT and CDR2 SNEGSKA (reference sequence). V was clipped by 5 bases and J by 0 bases, with 6 bases between them. The CDR3 is CSAPRSTDTQYF. The CDR3 bases are TGCAGTGCTCCCCGGAGCACAGATACGCAGTATTTT.

There are many counts of this clonotype. This chain joins TRBV29-1 and TRBJ2-1; 12 bases are shared with TRBD2. The CDR3 is 17 residues long. The J segment lost 0 bases and the V segment lost 4 bases, leaving 7 bases of the junction unmatched. Germline V CDR1 and CDR2: SQVTM, ANQGSEA. The CDR3 DNA sequence: TGCAGCGTTGCCGGGACTAGCGGGCCTAGCTCCTACAATGAGCAGTTCTTC. It codes for CSVAGTSGPSSYNEQFF.

This clonotype was recorded at least ten times. The chain's CDR3 is CASSFLTSGNTIYF. The CDR3 region has the DNA TGTGCCAGCAGCTTTTTGACCTCTGGAAACACCATATATTTT. The chain employs TRBV11-2 and TRBJ1-3; D remains unclear. Germline V gene data show CDR1 as SGHAT and CDR2 as FQNNGV. The V gene lost 3 bases and the J gene lost 0 bases, with 6 bases spanning the gap. This CDR3 has 14 residues.

Many counts were recorded for this clonotype. CDR3 DNA sequence: TGTGCCAGCGGACCGGGACTAGCGGGAGGGCCCTCCTACGAGCAGTACTTC. Amino acids: CASGPGLAGGPSYEQYF. The genes are TRBV11-3 and TRBJ2-7; 16 positions match TRBD2. The V gene end was trimmed by 8 bases and the J gene end by 0 bases; junction bases not matched to a gene: 7. Germline V lookup: CDR1 SGHNT, CDR2 YENEEA. The CDR3 consists of 17 residues.

This clonotype showed up just a few times. Given a much more abundant clone one base away, this may be a read error. Because the CDR3 is missing its conserved closing phenylalanine or tryptophan, this is likely a read error. The chain uses TRBV28 and TRBJ2-7; perhaps TRBD1 as D (8 bases). Trimming took 5 bases from V and 4 from J, leaving 18 bases between them. This CDR3 contains 15 residues. Germline assignment: CDR1 MDHEN and CDR2 SYDVKM. The CDR3 loop reads CASSPTGGGVYEQYL. The CDR3 DNA reads TGTGCCAGCAGTCCAACAGGGGGGGGGGTATACGAGCAGTACCTC.

This clonotype was observed many times. This sequence joins TRBV11-1 and TRBJ2-1; a possible D gene is TRBD1 (6 bases). Germline V lookup: CDR1 SGHAT, CDR2 FQDESV (reference sequence). The CDR3 totals 15 residues. V lost 1 base, J lost 9 bases, and 16 bases lay in between. CDR3 amino acids: CASSLEQTGYGEQFF. The CDR3 bases are TGTGCCAGCAGCTTAGAGCAAACAGGGTACGGTGAGCAGTTCTTC.

This clonotype was seen a handful of times. A much larger clone sits a single nucleotide away, making a read error possible. The rearrangement uses TRBV27 and TRBJ2-1; D call uncertain. The CDR3 runs to 14 residues. CDR1 is MNHEY and CDR2 is SMNVEV in the germline V gene (reference sequence). The CDR3 region is CASSLLTSYNEQLF. The CDR3 coding sequence is TGTGCCAGCAGTTTACTGACGTCCTACAATGAGCAGCTCTTC.